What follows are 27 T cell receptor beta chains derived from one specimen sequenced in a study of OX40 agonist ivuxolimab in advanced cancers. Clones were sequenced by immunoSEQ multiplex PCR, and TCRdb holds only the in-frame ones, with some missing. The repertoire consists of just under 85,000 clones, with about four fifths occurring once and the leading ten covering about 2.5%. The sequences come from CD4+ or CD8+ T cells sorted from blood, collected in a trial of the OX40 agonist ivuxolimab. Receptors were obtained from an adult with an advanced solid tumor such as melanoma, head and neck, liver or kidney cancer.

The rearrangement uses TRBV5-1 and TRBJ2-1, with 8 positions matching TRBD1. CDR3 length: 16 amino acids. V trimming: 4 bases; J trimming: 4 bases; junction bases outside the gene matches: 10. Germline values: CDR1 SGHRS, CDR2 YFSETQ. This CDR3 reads CASSAHGGQGYNEQFF. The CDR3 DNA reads TGCGCCAGCAGCGCCCACGGAGGACAGGGTTACAATGAGCAGTTCTTC.

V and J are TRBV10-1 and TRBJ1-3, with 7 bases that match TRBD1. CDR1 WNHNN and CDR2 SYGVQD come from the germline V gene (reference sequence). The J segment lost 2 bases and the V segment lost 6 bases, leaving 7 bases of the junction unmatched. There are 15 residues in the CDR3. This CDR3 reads CASSPQTGTGNTIYF. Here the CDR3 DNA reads TGCGCCAGCAGCCCTCAGACAGGGACTGGAAACACCATATATTTT.

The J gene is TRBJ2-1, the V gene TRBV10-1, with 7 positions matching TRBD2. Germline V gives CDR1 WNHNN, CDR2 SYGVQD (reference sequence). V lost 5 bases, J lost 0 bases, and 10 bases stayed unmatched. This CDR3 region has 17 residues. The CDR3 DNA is TGCGCCAGCAGTTCTAGCGGTCTACGGAGCTCCTACAATGAGCAGTTCTTC. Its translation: CASSSSGLRSSYNEQFF.

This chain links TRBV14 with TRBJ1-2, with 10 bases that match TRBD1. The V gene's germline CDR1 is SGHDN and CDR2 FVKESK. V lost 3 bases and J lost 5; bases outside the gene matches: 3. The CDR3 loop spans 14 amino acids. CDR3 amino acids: CASSHPDRGYGYTF. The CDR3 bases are TGTGCCAGCAGCCATCCGGACAGGGGGTATGGCTACACCTTC. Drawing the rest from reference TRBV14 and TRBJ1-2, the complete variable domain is EAGVTQFPSHSVIEKGQTVTLRCDPISGHDNLYWYRRVMGKEIKFLLHFVKESKQDESGMPNNRFLAERTGGTYSTLKVQPAELEDSGVYFCASSHPDRGYGYTFGSGTRLTVV.

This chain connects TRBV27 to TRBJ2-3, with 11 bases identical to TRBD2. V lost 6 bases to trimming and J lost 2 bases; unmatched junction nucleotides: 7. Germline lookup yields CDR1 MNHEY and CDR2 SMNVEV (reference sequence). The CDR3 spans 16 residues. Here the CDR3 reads CASRKLAGALTDTQYF. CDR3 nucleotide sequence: TGTGCCAGCAGGAAACTAGCGGGGGCTCTCACAGATACGCAGTATTTT.

Written as DNA, the CDR3 is TGTGCCAGCAGCTTAAGACGGGGGTACGAGCAGTACTTC. This gives the protein CASSLRRGYEQYF. The V call is TRBV7-3, the J call TRBJ2-7, with D possibly matching TRBD2 (6 bases). Trimming took off 1 base at V and 4 bases at J, with 8 bases between the two ends. Germline CDR1 is SGHTA and CDR2 is FQGTGA. The length of the CDR3 is 13 residues.

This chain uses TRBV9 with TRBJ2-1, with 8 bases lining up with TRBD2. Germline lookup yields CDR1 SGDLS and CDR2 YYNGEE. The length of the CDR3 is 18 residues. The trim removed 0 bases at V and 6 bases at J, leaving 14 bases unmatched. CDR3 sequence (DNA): TGTGCCAGCAGCGTAGATGGGGGCCCGACTAGCGTCCGCAATGAGCAGTTCTTC. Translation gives CASSVDGGPTSVRNEQFF.

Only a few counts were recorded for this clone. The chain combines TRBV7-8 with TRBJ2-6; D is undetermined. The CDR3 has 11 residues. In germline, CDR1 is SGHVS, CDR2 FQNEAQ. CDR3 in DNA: TGTGCTTCCGCTGGGGCCAACGTCCTGACTTTC. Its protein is CASAGANVLTF.

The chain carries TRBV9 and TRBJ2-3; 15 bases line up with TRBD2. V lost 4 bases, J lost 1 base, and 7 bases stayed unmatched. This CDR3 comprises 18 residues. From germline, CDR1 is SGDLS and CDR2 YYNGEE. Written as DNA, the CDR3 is TGTGCCAGCAGCAGGGGACTAGCGGGGGGAGGGGGCACAGATACGCAGTATTTT. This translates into CASSRGLAGGGGTDTQYF.

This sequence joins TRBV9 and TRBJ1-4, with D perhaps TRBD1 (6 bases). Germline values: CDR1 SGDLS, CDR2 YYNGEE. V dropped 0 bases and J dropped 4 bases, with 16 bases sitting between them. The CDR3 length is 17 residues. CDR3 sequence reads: CASSVGVGAGDNEKLFF. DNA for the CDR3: TGTGCCAGCAGCGTAGGAGTTGGGGCAGGGGATAATGAAAAACTGTTTTTT. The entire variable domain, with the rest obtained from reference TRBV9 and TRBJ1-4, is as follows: DSGVTQTPKHLITATGQRVTLRCSPRSGDLSVYWYQQSLDQGLQFLIQYYNGEERAKGNILERFSAQQFPDLHSELNLSSLELGDSALYFCASSVGVGAGDNEKLFFGSGTQLSVL.

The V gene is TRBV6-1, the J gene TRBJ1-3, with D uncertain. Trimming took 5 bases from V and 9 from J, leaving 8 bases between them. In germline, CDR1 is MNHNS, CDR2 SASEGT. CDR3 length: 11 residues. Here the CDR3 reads CASSHASTIYF. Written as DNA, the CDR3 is TGTGCCAGCAGTCATGCCAGCACCATATATTTT.

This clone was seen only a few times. The CDR3 here is CASTSPGTGDGYTF. The CDR3 coding sequence is TGTGCCAGCACCAGTCCCGGGACAGGGGATGGCTACACCTTC. The genes are TRBV7-7 and TRBJ1-2; 10 nucleotides align to TRBD1. Trimming cost V 7 bases and J 6 bases; bases outside gene matches: 8. The CDR3 sequence is 14 residues long. The V gene's germline CDR1 is SSHAT and CDR2 FNYEAQ (reference sequence).

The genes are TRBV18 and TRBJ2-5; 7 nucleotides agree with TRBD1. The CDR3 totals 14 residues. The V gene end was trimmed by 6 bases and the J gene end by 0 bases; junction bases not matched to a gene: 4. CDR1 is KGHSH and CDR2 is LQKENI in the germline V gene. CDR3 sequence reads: CASSPDRYQETQYF. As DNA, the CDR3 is TGTGCCAGCTCCCCGGACAGGTACCAAGAGACCCAGTACTTC.

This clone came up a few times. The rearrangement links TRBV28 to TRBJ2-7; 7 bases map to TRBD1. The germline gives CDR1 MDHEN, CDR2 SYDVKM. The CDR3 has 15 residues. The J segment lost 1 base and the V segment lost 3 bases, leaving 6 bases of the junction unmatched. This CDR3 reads CASSFGDRKSYEQYF. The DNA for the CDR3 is TGTGCCAGCAGTTTTGGGGACAGAAAATCCTACGAGCAGTACTTC.

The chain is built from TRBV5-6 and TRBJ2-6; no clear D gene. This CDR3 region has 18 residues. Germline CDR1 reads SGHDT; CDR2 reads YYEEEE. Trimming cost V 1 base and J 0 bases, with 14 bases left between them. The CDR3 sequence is CASSLRRWPTSGANVLTF. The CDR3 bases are TGTGCCAGCAGCTTGAGAAGGTGGCCGACCTCTGGGGCCAACGTCCTGACTTTC.

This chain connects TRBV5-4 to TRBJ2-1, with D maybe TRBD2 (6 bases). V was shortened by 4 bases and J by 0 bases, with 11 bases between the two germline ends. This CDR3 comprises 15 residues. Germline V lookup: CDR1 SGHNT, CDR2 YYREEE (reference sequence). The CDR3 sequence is CASSGGESSYNEQFF. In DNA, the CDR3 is TGTGCCAGCAGCGGCGGGGAGAGCTCCTACAATGAGCAGTTCTTC.

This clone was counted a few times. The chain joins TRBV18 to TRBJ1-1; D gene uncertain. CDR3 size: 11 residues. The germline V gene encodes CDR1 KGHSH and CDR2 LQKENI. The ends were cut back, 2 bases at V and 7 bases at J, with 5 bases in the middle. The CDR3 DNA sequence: TGTGCCAGCTCACCAATGAATGAAGCTTTCTTT. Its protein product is CASSPMNEAFF.

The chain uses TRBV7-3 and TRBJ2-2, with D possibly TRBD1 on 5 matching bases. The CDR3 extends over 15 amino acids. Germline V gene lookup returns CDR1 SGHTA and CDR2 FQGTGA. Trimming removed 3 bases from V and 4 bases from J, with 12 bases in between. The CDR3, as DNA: TGTGCCAGCAGCTTTCAGGGTTCGACCACCGGGGAGCTGTTTTTT. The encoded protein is CASSFQGSTTGELFF.

The CDR3: CASSHGTGGVVAFF. CDR3 sequence (DNA): TGTGCCAGCAGCCATGGGACAGGGGGCGTCGTAGCTTTCTTT. The chain combines TRBV7-9 with TRBJ1-1; 12 nucleotides align to TRBD1. Germline CDR1 SEHNR, CDR2 FQNEAQ (reference sequence). The CDR3 consists of 14 residues. With 5 bases clipped from V and 10 bases from J, the junction kept 8 bases outside the gene matches.

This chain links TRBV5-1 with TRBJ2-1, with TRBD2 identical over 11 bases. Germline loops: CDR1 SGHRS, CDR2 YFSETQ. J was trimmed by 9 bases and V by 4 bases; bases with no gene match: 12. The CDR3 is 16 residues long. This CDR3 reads CASSAIAGGPSGEQFF. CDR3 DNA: TGCGCCAGCAGCGCTATAGCGGGGGGGCCTTCCGGTGAGCAGTTCTTC.

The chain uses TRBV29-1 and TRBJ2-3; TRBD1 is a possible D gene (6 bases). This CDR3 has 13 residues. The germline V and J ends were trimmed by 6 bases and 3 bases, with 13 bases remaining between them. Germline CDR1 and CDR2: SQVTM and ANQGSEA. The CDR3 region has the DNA TGCAGCGTAGGCCAGGGGAAGACAGATACGCAGTATTTT. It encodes CSVGQGKTDTQYF.

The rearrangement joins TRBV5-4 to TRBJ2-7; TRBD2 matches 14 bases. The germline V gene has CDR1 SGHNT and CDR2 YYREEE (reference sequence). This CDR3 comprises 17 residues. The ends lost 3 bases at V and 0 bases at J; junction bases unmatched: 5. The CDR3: CASSSGLAGASSYEQYF. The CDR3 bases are TGTGCCAGCAGCTCGGGACTAGCGGGGGCAAGCTCCTACGAGCAGTACTTC.

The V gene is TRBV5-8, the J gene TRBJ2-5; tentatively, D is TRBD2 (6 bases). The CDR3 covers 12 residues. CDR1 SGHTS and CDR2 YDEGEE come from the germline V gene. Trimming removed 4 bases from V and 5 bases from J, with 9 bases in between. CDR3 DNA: TGTGCCAGCAGCGGCGCGGGGGAGACCCAGTACTTC. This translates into CASSGAGETQYF.

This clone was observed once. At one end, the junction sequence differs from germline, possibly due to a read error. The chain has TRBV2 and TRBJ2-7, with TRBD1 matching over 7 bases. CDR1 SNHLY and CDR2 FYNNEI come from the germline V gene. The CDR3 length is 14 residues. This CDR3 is CASREGTARYEQYF. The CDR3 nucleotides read TGTGCCAGCAGGGAAGGGACAGCTCGCTACGAGCAGTACTTC.

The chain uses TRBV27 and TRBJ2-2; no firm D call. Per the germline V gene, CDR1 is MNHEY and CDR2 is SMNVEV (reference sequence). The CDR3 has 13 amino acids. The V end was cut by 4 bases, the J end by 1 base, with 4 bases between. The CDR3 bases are TGTGCCAGCAGTTCGAGGAACACCGGGGAGCTGTTTTTT. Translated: CASSSRNTGELFF.

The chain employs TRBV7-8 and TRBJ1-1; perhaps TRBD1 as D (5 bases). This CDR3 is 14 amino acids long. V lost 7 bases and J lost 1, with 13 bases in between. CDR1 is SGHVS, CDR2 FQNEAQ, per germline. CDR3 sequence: CASTWGEWNTEAFF. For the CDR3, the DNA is TGTGCCAGCACGTGGGGGGAGTGGAACACTGAAGCTTTCTTT.

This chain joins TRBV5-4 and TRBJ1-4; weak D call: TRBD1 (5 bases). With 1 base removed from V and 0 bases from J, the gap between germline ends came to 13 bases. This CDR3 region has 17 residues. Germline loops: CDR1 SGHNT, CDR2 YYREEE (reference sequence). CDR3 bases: TGTGCCAGCAGCTTGAATTTTGCGGGGGCAACTAATGAAAAACTGTTTTTT. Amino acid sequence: CASSLNFAGATNEKLFF.